These 2 T cell receptor beta chains were sequenced from one sample in a study of OX40 agonist ivuxolimab in advanced cancers. Clones were sequenced by immunoSEQ multiplex PCR, and TCRdb holds only the in-frame ones, with some missing. The sample comprises 100,000 to 130,000 clones, 91% of which are singletons, and 1.2% rests with the top ten. Specimen: CD4+ or CD8+ T cells sorted from blood, collected in a trial of the OX40 agonist ivuxolimab. These receptors were taken from an adult with an advanced solid tumor such as melanoma, head and neck, liver or kidney cancer.

The chain combines TRBV5-1 with TRBJ1-2; 7 nucleotides line up with TRBD1. V trimming: 0 bases; J trimming: 4 bases; junction bases outside the gene matches: 6. The germline V gene has CDR1 SGHRS and CDR2 YFSETQ. The length of the CDR3 is 15 residues. As DNA, the CDR3 is TGCGCCAGCAGCTTGGCCGAGGGGGCGGTCTATGGCTACACCTTC. Protein product: CASSLAEGAVYGYTF.

V gene TRBV28 combines with J gene TRBJ1-4; unclear D gene. The CDR3 covers 11 residues. The V gene lost 6 bases and the J gene lost 7 bases, with 6 bases spanning the gap. Per germline, CDR1 MDHEN and CDR2 SYDVKM. The CDR3 region is CASRFGEKLFF. CDR3 nucleotide sequence: TGTGCCAGCAGATTCGGTGAAAAACTGTTTTTT. Looking up the rest from reference TRBV28 and TRBJ1-4 gives the full variable domain: DVKVTQSSRYLVKRTGEKVFLECVQDMDHENMFWYRQDPGLGLRLIYFSYDVKMKEKGDIPEGYSVSREKKERFSLILESASTNQTSMYLCASRFGEKLFFGSGTQLSVL.